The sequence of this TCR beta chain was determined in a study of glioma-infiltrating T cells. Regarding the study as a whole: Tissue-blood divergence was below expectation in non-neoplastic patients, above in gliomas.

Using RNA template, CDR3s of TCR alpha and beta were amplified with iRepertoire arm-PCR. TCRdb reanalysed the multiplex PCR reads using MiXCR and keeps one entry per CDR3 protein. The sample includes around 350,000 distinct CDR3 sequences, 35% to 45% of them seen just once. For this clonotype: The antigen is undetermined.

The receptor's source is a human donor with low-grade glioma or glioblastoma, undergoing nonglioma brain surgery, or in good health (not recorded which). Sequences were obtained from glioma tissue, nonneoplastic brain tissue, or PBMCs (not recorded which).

CDR3 region: CSARCNTGDLSTDTQYF. The CDR3 bases are TGCAGTGCTAGATGCAATACAGGGGACCTTAGCACAGATACGCAGTATTTT. The chain combines TRBV20-1 with TRBJ2-3, with 7 bases fitting TRBD1. This CDR3 has 17 amino acids. V gave up 2 bases and J gave up 0 bases; unmatched junction bases: 11. Germline loops: CDR1 DFQATT, CDR2 SNEGSKA (reference sequence).